The clone carrying this T cell receptor (beta chain) was recorded only once. Its matching antigen is unknown. This sample is part of a study of T cell responses to AZD1222 COVID-19 vaccine. TCRdb's table, derived via immunoSEQ multiplex PCR, lists solely in-frame clones and lacks some. Here the sample spans about 92,000 clones, about nine tenths being singletons. Germline CDR1 SGHVS, CDR2 FQNEAQ. With 5 bases removed from V and 0 bases from J, the gap between germline ends came to 13 bases. The CDR3 runs to 16 residues. General study points: Spike-specific TCR breadth and depth both grew after two AZD1222 doses.

The receptor's source is an adult in good health. This rearrangement joins TRBV7-8 to TRBJ1-4; no reliable D call. Sequenced material: peripheral blood, taken on day 0 of AZD1222 vaccination. CDR3 DNA: TGTGCCAGCAGCGACCGGGCCAAAGCAACTAATGAAAAACTGTTTTTT. This translates into CASSDRAKATNEKLFF.